This is a list of T cell receptor beta chains from one sample in a study of cytomegalovirus exposure and HLA in healthy donors. Profiling relied on immunoSEQ multiplex PCR, and the TCRdb table lists in-frame clones only, not all of them. The sample includes 160,000 or so clones, 86% seen only once; the top ten take roughly 2.5%. Sequenced material: PBMCs. The receptors here all came from a man younger than 30 in good health and CMV-seropositive. The conserved cysteine and the conserved F or W are not part of the CDR3 here. A D gene is named only where the DNA matches it firmly.

D gene: NA
J gene: TRBJ1-2
V gene: TRBV9
CDR3 protein: ASSVGTVPLKGSGGYT

D gene: TRBD1
J gene: TRBJ2-7
V gene: TRBV6-5
CDR3 protein: ASSGGQPISYEQY

D gene: TRBD2
J gene: TRBJ2-3
V gene: TRBV7-9
CDR3 protein: ASSFGSGSGVARKDTQY

D gene: NA
J gene: TRBJ2-2
V gene: TRBV2
CDR3 protein: ASSALSGELF

D gene: NA
J gene: TRBJ2-1
V gene: TRBV5-4
CDR3 protein: ASRLATYNEQF

D gene: NA
J gene: TRBJ1-4
V gene: TRBV2
CDR3 protein: ASEGGNNEKLF

D gene: NA
J gene: TRBJ1-1
V gene: TRBV7-2
CDR3 protein: ASSPLGGAGTEAF

D gene: NA
J gene: TRBJ2-7
V gene: TRBV6-5
CDR3 protein: ASSYSTQTARYEQY

D gene: TRBD2
J gene: TRBJ2-5
V gene: TRBV4-2
CDR3 protein: ASSQIAGWDQETQY

D gene: TRBD1
J gene: TRBJ1-6
V gene: TRBV10-3
CDR3 protein: AISRDRGNSPLH

D gene: TRBD1
J gene: TRBJ2-3
V gene: TRBV28
CDR3 protein: ASSLRGWTGTDTQY

D gene: TRBD2
J gene: TRBJ2-3
V gene: TRBV29-1
CDR3 protein: SVGGGKLSTDTQY

D gene: NA
J gene: TRBJ1-1
V gene: TRBV4-2
CDR3 protein: ASSPGGRGGTEAF

D gene: NA
J gene: TRBJ2-7
V gene: TRBV28
CDR3 protein: ASSLGGSSYEQY

D gene: NA
J gene: TRBJ2-6
V gene: TRBV4-1
CDR3 protein: ANSQVRQRVSSGANVLT

D gene: TRBD1
J gene: TRBJ1-2
V gene: TRBV27
CDR3 protein: ASSFRELPGQGARGYT

D gene: NA
J gene: TRBJ2-7
V gene: TRBV7-6
CDR3 protein: ASSPRGKDYEQY

D gene: TRBD1
J gene: TRBJ1-5
V gene: TRBV2
CDR3 protein: ASNGQGVSNQPQH

D gene: NA
J gene: TRBJ1-6
V gene: TRBV4-1
CDR3 protein: ASSQHPDTQYNSPLH

D gene: NA
J gene: TRBJ2-7
V gene: TRBV10-3
CDR3 protein: AISKESSYEQY

D gene: TRBD1
J gene: TRBJ1-2
V gene: TRBV6-1
CDR3 protein: ASSIDRGHGYT

D gene: TRBD2
J gene: TRBJ2-1
V gene: TRBV28
CDR3 protein: ASSFGAASGYNEQF

D gene: TRBD2
J gene: TRBJ2-3
V gene: TRBV4-3
CDR3 protein: ASSQEGIIAGYRTDTQY

D gene: TRBD1
J gene: TRBJ1-1
V gene: TRBV29-1
CDR3 protein: SVRTGGTEAF

D gene: NA
J gene: TRBJ1-6
V gene: TRBV6-5
CDR3 protein: ASSYSTVGLSSPLH

D gene: TRBD1
J gene: TRBJ1-2
V gene: TRBV5-1
CDR3 protein: ASRQGTSNYGYT

D gene: NA
J gene: TRBJ1-1
V gene: TRBV7-6
CDR3 protein: ASSPGGGYTEAF

D gene: NA
J gene: TRBJ1-1
V gene: TRBV27
CDR3 protein: ATLNIGGQAF

D gene: NA
J gene: TRBJ1-5
V gene: TRBV28
CDR3 protein: ASTSMGAGALNNQPQH

D gene: NA
J gene: TRBJ2-5
V gene: TRBV28
CDR3 protein: ASSSSPETQY

D gene: TRBD1
J gene: TRBJ2-5
V gene: TRBV5-3
CDR3 protein: ARSLEPTGEQKTQY

D gene: NA
J gene: TRBJ1-1
V gene: TRBV9
CDR3 protein: ASSVIPGGTEAF

D gene: NA
J gene: TRBJ1-1
V gene: TRBV5-1
CDR3 protein: ASSLTGIRTEAF

D gene: TRBD2
J gene: TRBJ2-1
V gene: TRBV9
CDR3 protein: ASSGTSGALVEQF

D gene: NA
J gene: TRBJ2-1
V gene: TRBV2
CDR3 protein: ASHKAITYEQF

D gene: TRBD1
J gene: TRBJ1-2
V gene: TRBV5-1
CDR3 protein: ASSPRTGELHYGYT

D gene: NA
J gene: TRBJ1-2
V gene: TRBV7-9
CDR3 protein: ASSLKEIAGRIGYT

D gene: TRBD1
J gene: TRBJ2-1
V gene: TRBV6-5
CDR3 protein: ASSYTSRGQGNEQF

D gene: NA
J gene: TRBJ1-1
V gene: TRBV4-2
CDR3 protein: ASSPGHPGLNTEAF

D gene: TRBD2
J gene: TRBJ2-6
V gene: TRBV18
CDR3 protein: ASSPIPGLASSPVYSGANVLT

D gene: NA
J gene: TRBJ1-1
V gene: TRBV19
CDR3 protein: ASSIIYVSHRDENTEAF

D gene: NA
J gene: TRBJ2-2
V gene: TRBV11-1
CDR3 protein: ASSQQGGRSANTGELF

D gene: NA
J gene: TRBJ1-5
V gene: TRBV7-2
CDR3 protein: ASSLRGQPQH

D gene: NA
J gene: TRBJ1-3
V gene: TRBV19
CDR3 protein: ASYSTVSGNTIY

D gene: TRBD1
J gene: TRBJ2-7
V gene: TRBV5-6
CDR3 protein: ASRRQGFLKPYEQY

D gene: TRBD1
J gene: TRBJ1-1
V gene: TRBV4-1
CDR3 protein: ASRFRGQGEAF

D gene: TRBD1
J gene: TRBJ1-5
V gene: TRBV28
CDR3 protein: ASSSRDREVGSNQPQH

D gene: TRBD1
J gene: TRBJ2-5
V gene: TRBV6-5
CDR3 protein: ASGDRQETQY